This section outlines one TCR beta chain sequence together with its context. Measured with immunoSEQ multiplex PCR; TCRdb has only the in-frame clones, and not every one. The sample has tens of thousands of clones, under 90% seen once. The germline gives CDR1 KGHSH, CDR2 LQKENI. Trimming took off 3 bases at V and 4 bases at J, with 15 bases between the two ends. The CDR3 runs to 16 residues. This sample is drawn from a study of T cell changes during pregnancy in multiple sclerosis. The V call is TRBV18, the J call TRBJ1-4; tentative D call: TRBD1 (5 bases). This TCR came from a female donor in good health, enrolled as a control in a pregnancy study. The specimen was peripheral blood, collected in the second trimester of pregnancy. The CDR3 reads CASSPSWTGGNEKLFF. CDR3 nucleotide sequence: TGTGCCAGCTCACCCTCTTGGACGGGGGGTAATGAAAAACTGTTTTTT.